The entry below gives a single T cell receptor (beta chain) sequence along with its context. The antigen remains undetermined. PCR was performed using 60 Vbeta and 13 Jbeta primers. In the source study's methods: About 11 million shared chains were among the about 80 million unique TCR beta chains that a later analysis counted. Profiled with immunoSEQ multiplex PCR; TCRdb holds only in-frame clones, not every one. For V, J and clone size, that table is used; D and trimming come from the DNA. The sample lists 200,000 to 250,000 clones, more than 75% seen once, with 1% to 1.5% in the top ten. The data are from a study of cytomegalovirus exposure and HLA in healthy donors. Whole-study findings and limits: What a later analysis showed was that several of the most significant clusters appeared linked to common viral pathogens.

From germline, CDR1 is SGHVS and CDR2 FQNEAQ. V shed 6 bases and J 4 bases; nucleotides not matched to a gene: 10. This CDR3 has 15 residues. The genes are TRBV7-8 and TRBJ2-7; 9 bases map to TRBD2. Sequencing was performed on PBMCs. The receptor comes from a human donor in good health. CDR3 amino acids: CASREGLALGYEQYF. The CDR3 DNA is TGTGCCAGCAGAGAGGGACTAGCTCTTGGGTACGAGCAGTACTTC. The variable domain in full, completed from reference TRBV7-8 and TRBJ2-7, reads GAGVSQSPRYKVAKRGQDVALRCDPISGHVSLFWYQQALGQGPEFLTYFQNEAQLDKSGLPSDRFFAERPEGSVSTLKIQRTQQEDSAVYLCASREGLALGYEQYFGPGTRLTVT.